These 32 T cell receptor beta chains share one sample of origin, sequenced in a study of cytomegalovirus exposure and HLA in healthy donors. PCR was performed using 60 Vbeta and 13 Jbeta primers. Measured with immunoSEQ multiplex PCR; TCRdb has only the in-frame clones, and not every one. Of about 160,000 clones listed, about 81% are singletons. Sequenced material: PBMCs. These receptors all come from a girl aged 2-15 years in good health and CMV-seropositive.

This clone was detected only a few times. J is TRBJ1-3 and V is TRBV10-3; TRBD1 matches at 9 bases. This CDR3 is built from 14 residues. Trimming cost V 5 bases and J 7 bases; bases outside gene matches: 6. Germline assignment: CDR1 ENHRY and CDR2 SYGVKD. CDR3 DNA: TGTGCCATCAGTTCGGACAGGGGAGATAACACCATATATTTT. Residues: CAISSDRGDNTIYF.

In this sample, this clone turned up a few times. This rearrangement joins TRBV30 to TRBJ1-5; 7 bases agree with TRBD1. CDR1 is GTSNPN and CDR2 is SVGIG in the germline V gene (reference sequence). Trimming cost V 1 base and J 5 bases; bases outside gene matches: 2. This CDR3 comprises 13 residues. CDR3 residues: CAWSGQGHQPQHF. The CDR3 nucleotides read TGTGCCTGGAGTGGACAGGGACATCAGCCCCAGCATTTT. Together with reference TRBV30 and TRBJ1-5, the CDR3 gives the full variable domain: SQTIHQWPATLVQPVGSPLSLECTVEGTSNPNLYWYRQAAGRGLQLLFYSVGIGQISSEVPQNLSASRPQDRQFILSSKKLLLSDSGFYLCAWSGQGHQPQHFGDGTRLSIL.

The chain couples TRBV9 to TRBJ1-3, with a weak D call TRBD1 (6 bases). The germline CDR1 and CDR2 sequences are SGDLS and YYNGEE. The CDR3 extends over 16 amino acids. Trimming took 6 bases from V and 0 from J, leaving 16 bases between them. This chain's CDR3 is CASTLGGGGSGNTIYF. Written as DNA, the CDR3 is TGTGCCAGCACTCTAGGGGGTGGAGGCTCTGGAAACACCATATATTTT.

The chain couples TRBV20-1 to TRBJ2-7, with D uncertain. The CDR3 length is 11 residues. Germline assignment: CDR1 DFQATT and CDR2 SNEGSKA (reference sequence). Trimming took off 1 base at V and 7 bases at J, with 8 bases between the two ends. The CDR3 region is CSARVFREQYF. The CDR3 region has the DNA TGCAGTGCTAGAGTCTTCAGGGAGCAGTACTTC.

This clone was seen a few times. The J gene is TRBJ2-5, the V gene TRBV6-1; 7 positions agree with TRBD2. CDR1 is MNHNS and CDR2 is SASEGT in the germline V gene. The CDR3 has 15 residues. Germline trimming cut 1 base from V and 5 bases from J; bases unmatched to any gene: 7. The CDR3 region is CASSEGASGLETQYF. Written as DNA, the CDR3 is TGTGCCAGCAGTGAAGGGGCTAGCGGATTGGAGACCCAGTACTTC.

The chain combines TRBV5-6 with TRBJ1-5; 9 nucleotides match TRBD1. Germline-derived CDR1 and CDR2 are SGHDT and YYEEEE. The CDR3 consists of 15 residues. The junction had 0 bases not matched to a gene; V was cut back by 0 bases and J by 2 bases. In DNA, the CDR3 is TGTGCCAGCAGCTTGGGGACAGGGGGCAATCAGCCCCAGCATTTT. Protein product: CASSLGTGGNQPQHF.

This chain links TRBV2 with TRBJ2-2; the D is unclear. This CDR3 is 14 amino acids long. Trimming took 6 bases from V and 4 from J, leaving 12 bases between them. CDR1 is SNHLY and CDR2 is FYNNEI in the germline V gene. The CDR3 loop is CASSSEASTGELFF. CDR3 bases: TGTGCCAGCAGCTCCGAGGCGAGCACCGGGGAGCTGTTTTTT.

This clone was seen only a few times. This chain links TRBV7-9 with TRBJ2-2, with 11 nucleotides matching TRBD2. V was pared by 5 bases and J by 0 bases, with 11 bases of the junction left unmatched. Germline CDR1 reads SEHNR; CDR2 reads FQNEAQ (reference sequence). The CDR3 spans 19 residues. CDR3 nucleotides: TGTGCCAGCAGCCTAGGGACTAGCGGCCTATTCCCGAACACCGGGGAGCTGTTTTTT. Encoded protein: CASSLGTSGLFPNTGELFF.

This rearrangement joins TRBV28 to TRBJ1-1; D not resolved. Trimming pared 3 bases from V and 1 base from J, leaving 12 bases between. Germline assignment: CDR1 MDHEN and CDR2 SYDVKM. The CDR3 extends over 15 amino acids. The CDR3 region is CASSFYRERNTEAFF. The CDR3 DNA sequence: TGTGCCAGCAGTTTCTACCGCGAAAGGAACACTGAAGCTTTCTTT. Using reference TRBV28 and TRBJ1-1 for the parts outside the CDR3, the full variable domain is DVKVTQSSRYLVKRTGEKVFLECVQDMDHENMFWYRQDPGLGLRLIYFSYDVKMKEKGDIPEGYSVSREKKERFSLILESASTNQTSMYLCASSFYRERNTEAFFGQGTRLTVV.

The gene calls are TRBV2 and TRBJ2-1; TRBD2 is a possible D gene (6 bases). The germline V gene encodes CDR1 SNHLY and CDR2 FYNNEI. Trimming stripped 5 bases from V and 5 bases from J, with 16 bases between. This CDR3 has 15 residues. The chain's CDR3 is CASSSEGLGDNEQFF. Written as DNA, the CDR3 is TGTGCCAGCAGTAGCGAGGGACTTGGGGACAATGAGCAGTTCTTC. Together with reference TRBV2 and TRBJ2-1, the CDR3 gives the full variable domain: EPEVTQTPSHQVTQMGQEVILRCVPISNHLYFYWYRQILGQKVEFLVSFYNNEISEKSEIFDDQFSVERPDGSNFTLKIRSTKLEDSAMYFCASSSEGLGDNEQFFGPGTRLTVL.

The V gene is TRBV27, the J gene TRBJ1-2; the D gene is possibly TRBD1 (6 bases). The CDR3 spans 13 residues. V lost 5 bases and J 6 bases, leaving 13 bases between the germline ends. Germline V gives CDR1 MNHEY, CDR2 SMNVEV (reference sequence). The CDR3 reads CASSPRQGNGYTF. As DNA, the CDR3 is TGTGCCAGCAGTCCCCGGCAGGGGAATGGCTACACCTTC.

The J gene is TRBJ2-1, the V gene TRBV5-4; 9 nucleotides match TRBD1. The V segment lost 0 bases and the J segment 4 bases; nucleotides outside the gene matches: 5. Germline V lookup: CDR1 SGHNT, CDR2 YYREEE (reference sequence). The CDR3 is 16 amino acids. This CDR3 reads CASSLGGTGTYNEQFF. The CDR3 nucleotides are TGTGCCAGCAGCTTGGGCGGGACAGGGACTTACAATGAGCAGTTCTTC.

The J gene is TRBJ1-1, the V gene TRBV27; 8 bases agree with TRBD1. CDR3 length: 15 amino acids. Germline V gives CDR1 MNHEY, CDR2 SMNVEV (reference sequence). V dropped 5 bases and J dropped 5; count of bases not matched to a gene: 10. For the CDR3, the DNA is TGTGCCAGCAGTAACCACAGGGGGGTGAGGACTGAAGCTTTCTTT. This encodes CASSNHRGVRTEAFF.

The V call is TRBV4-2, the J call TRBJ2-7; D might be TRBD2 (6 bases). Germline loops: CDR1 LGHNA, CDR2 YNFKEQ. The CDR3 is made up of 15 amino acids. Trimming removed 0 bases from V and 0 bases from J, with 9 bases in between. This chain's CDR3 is CASSQDLTSSYEQYF. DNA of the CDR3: TGTGCCAGCAGCCAAGATCTGACTAGCTCCTACGAGCAGTACTTC.

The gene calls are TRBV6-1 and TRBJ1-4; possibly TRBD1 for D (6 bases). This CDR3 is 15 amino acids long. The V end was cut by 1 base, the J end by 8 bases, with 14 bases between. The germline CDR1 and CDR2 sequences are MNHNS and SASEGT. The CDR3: CASSEVLGRGEKLFF. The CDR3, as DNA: TGTGCCAGCAGTGAAGTGCTAGGGAGGGGGGAAAAACTGTTTTTT.

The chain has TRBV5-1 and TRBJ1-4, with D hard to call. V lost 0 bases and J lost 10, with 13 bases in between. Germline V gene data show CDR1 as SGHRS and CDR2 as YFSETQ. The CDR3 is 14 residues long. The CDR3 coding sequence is TGCGCCAGCAGCTTGGAAGCCCCCCGGGGAAAACTGTTTTTT. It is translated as CASSLEAPRGKLFF.

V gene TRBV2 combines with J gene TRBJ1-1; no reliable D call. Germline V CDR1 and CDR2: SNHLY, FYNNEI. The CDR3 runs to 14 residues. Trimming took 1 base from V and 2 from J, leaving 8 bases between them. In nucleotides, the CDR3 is TGTGCCAGCAGTGAAGGCACTTACAACACTGAAGCTTTCTTT. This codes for CASSEGTYNTEAFF.

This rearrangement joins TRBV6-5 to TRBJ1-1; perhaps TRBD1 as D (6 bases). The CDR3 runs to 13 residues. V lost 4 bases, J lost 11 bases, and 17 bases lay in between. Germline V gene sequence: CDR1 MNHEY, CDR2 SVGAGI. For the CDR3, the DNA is TGTGCCAGCAGTTCGGGGACAAAAAAAGGGGCTTTCTTT. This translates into CASSSGTKKGAFF.

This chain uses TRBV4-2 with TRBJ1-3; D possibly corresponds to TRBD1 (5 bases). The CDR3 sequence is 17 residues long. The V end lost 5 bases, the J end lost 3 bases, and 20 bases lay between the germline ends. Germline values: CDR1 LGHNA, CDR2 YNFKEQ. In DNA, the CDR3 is TGTGCCAGCAGCGCCAAGGTTGGGGGGATCGATGGAAACACCATATATTTT. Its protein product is CASSAKVGGIDGNTIYF.

The CDR3 here is CASSFTGVDQPQHF. For the CDR3, the DNA is TGCGCCAGCAGCTTCACAGGGGTCGATCAGCCCCAGCATTTT. The V call is TRBV5-1, the J call TRBJ1-5; 7 bases are shared with TRBD1. The CDR3 totals 14 residues. Germline lookup yields CDR1 SGHRS and CDR2 YFSETQ. The ends lost 2 bases at V and 5 bases at J; junction bases unmatched: 4. Supplemented by reference TRBV5-1 and TRBJ1-5, the full variable domain reads KAGVTQTPRYLIKTRGQQVTLSCSPISGHRSVSWYQQTPGQGLQFLFEYFSETQRNKGNFPGRFSGRQFSNSRSEMNVSTLELGDSALYLCASSFTGVDQPQHFGDGTRLSIL.

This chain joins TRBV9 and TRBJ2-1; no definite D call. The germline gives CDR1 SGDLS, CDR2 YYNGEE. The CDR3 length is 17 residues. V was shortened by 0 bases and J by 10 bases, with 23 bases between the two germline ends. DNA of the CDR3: TGTGCCAGCAGCGTAGGTTCGCTTATCTATCGGCCTAGAGAGCAGTTCTTC. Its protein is CASSVGSLIYRPREQFF.

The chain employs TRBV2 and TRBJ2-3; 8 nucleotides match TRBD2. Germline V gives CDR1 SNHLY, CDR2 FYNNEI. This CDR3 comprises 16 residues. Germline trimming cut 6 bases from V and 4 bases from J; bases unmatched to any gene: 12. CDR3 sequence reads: CASSPRGGRSADTQYF. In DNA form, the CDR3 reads TGTGCCAGCAGCCCTAGGGGCGGGAGGTCGGCAGATACGCAGTATTTT.

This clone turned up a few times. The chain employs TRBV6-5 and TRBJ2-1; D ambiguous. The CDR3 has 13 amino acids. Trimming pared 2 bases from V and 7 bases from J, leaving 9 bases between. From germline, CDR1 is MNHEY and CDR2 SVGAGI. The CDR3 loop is CASSYGARNEQFF. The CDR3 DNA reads TGTGCCAGCAGTTACGGTGCTAGAAATGAGCAGTTCTTC.

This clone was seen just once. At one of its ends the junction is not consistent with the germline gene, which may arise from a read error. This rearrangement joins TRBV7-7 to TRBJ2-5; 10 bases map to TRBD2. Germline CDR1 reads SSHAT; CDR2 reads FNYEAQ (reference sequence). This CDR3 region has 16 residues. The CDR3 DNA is TGTGCTAGCAGCTCCCCGACGGCTAGCGGGAGAGAGACCCAGTACTTC. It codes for CASSSPTASGRETQYF.

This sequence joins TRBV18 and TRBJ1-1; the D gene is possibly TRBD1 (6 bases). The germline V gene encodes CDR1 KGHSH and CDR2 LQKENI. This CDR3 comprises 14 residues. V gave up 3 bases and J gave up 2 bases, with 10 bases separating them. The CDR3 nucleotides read TGTGCCAGCTCACCTCTACAGGGCAACACTGAAGCTTTCTTT. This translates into CASSPLQGNTEAFF.

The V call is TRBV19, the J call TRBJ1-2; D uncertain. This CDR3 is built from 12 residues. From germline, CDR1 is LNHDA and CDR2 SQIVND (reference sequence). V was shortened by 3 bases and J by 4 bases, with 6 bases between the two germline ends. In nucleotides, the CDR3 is TGTGCCAGTAGTATTGAGGGCTATGGCTACACCTTC. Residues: CASSIEGYGYTF.

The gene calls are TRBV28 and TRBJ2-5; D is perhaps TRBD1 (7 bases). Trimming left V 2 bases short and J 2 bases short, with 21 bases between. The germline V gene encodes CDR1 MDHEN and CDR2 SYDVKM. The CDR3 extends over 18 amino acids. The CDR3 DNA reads TGTGCCAGCAGTTTACCTTCCCCTGGCAGGGGGGAACAAGAGACCCAGTACTTC. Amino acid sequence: CASSLPSPGRGEQETQYF.

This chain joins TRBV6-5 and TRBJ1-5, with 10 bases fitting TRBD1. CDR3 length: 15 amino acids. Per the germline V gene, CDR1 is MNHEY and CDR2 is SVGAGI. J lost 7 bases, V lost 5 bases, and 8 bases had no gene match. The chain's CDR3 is CASSTRQGARQPQHF. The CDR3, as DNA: TGTGCCAGCAGTACCCGACAGGGGGCTAGGCAGCCCCAGCATTTT.

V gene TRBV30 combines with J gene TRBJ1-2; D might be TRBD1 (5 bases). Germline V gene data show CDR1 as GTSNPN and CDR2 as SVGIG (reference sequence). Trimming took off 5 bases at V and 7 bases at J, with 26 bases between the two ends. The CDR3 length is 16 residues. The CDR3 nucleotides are TGTGCCTGGGGCAGGGCAGTAAGCTATGGTAGGGGTGGCTACACCTTC. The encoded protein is CAWGRAVSYGRGGYTF. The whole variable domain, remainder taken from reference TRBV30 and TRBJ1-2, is SQTIHQWPATLVQPVGSPLSLECTVEGTSNPNLYWYRQAAGRGLQLLFYSVGIGQISSEVPQNLSASRPQDRQFILSSKKLLLSDSGFYLCAWGRAVSYGRGGYTFGSGTRLTVV.

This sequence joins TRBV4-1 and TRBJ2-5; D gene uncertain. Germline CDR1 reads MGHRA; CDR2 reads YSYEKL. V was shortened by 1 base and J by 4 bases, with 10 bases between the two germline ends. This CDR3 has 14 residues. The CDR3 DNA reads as TGCGCCAGCAGCCAAGGATCGGGTCGAGAGACCCAGTACTTC. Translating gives CASSQGSGRETQYF.

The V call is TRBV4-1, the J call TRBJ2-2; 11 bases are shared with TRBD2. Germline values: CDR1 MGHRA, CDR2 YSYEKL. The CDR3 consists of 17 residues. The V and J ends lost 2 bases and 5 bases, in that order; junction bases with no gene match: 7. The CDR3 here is CASSQFSGRVGTGELFF. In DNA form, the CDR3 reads TGCGCCAGCAGCCAATTTAGCGGGAGGGTAGGGACCGGGGAGCTGTTTTTT.

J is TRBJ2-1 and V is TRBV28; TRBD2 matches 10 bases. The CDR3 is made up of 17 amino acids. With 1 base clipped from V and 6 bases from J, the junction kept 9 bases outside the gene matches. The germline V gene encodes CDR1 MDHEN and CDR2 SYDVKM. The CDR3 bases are TGTGCCAGCAGTTTATACAGGCTAGCGGGGGTCTCCAATGAGCAGTTCTTC. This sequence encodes CASSLYRLAGVSNEQFF. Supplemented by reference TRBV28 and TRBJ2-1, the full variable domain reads DVKVTQSSRYLVKRTGEKVFLECVQDMDHENMFWYRQDPGLGLRLIYFSYDVKMKEKGDIPEGYSVSREKKERFSLILESASTNQTSMYLCASSLYRLAGVSNEQFFGPGTRLTVL.